The clone carrying this T cell receptor beta chain was seen ten or more times. The CDR3 runs 13 residues. Trimming cost V 8 bases and J 4 bases, with 9 bases left between them. The record originates from a study of patients and donors after allogeneic stem cell transplantation. TCRdb reprocessed the RT-PCR reads via MiXCR and lists one record per CDR3 protein. The sample includes a few hundred thousand distinct CDR3 sequences, around an eighth of them seen just once. The chain combines TRBV12-3 or TRBV12-4 with TRBJ2-6; D remains ambiguous. The sequenced sample was blood, either unsorted or a sorted T cell fraction (not recorded which). This sequence was found in a human donor who was either an allogeneic HSCT recipient or a stem cell or donor lymphocyte infusion donor (not recorded which). It is not recorded whose cells these are; they may come from a transplant donor. CDR3 sequence (DNA): TGTGCCAGCCCTCCGCTGGGGGCCAACGTCCTGACTTTC. Translation: CASPPLGANVLTF.